The next 22 T cell receptor beta chains were all read from a single sample in a study of T cell repertoires in cytomegalovirus infection. Each CDR3 protein is one row after TCRdb ran MiXCR on the reads. In the table there are about 740,000 distinct CDR3 sequences, around a third of which are singletons. No antigens are known for them. This specimen consisted of cultured PBMCs, obtained from culture after CMV antigen stimulation. All receptors come from a human donor in good health (CMV status not recorded). Some clones in this sample may be carry-over from other donors' samples.

This clonotype has just a few counts. In DNA form, the CDR3 reads TGTGCCATCAGCGCCGGGACAGGGGGTCTCGAGCAGTACTTC. This encodes CAISAGTGGLEQYF. The J gene is TRBJ2-7, the V gene TRBV10-3, with 11 bases that match TRBD1. CDR1 ENHRY and CDR2 SYGVKD come from the germline V gene. J gave up 6 bases and V 6 bases, and 7 bases lay outside the gene matches. The CDR3 has 14 amino acids.

The sample holds many counts of this clonotype. The chain recombines TRBV7-2 with TRBJ2-7; 7 bases are shared with TRBD2. The J segment lost 1 base and the V segment lost 5 bases, leaving 5 bases of the junction unmatched. The CDR3 covers 14 residues. The germline gives CDR1 SGHTA, CDR2 FQGNSA. The CDR3 region has the DNA TGTGCCAGCAGCCTCCTAGCGGCTTCCTACGAGCAGTACTTC. This encodes CASSLLAASYEQYF.

The gene calls are TRBV7-4 and TRBJ2-1, with 13 bases fitting TRBD2. CDR1 SGHVT and CDR2 SQSDAQ come from the germline V gene. Unmatched junction bases numbered 12, after V lost 5 bases and J lost 8 bases. The CDR3 sequence is 17 residues long. The CDR3 here is CASSTPAGLAGDYEQFF. CDR3 nucleotide sequence: TGTGCCAGCAGCACCCCCGCCGGACTAGCGGGAGACTATGAGCAGTTCTTC.

This clonotype turned up a few times. The chain uses TRBV9 and TRBJ2-3, with 11 bases aligning to TRBD2. Germline V gives CDR1 SGDLS, CDR2 YYNGEE. The CDR3 length is 16 residues. The V gene end was trimmed by 2 bases and the J gene end by 6 bases; junction bases not matched to a gene: 8. CDR3 sequence reads: CASSVVTSGDLDTQYF. In DNA, the CDR3 is TGTGCCAGCAGCGTTGTGACTAGCGGGGATTTGGATACGCAGTATTTT.

J is TRBJ2-1 and V is TRBV6-1; D not certain. V was pared by 4 bases and J by 0 bases, with 13 bases between. The germline gives CDR1 MNHNS, CDR2 SASEGT. CDR3 size: 16 residues. Here the CDR3 reads CASSVGISSSYNEQFF. Written as DNA, the CDR3 is TGTGCCAGCAGTGTGGGGATTTCGAGCTCCTACAATGAGCAGTTCTTC.

The rearrangement links TRBV11-2 to TRBJ2-3; D call uncertain. Trimming took 5 bases from V and 2 from J, leaving 14 bases between them. The CDR3 is 15 amino acids. CDR1 is SGHAT, CDR2 FQNNGV, per germline. The CDR3 loop is CASSPNGLSTDTQYF. CDR3 DNA sequence: TGTGCCAGCAGCCCCAACGGCTTATCCACAGATACGCAGTATTTT.

This clonotype appeared once. The V and J genes are TRBV19 and TRBJ2-4; D is unclear. CDR1 and CDR2 from the germline V gene are LNHDA and SQIVND (reference sequence). The CDR3 is made up of 14 amino acids. Trimming took off 2 bases at V and 7 bases at J, with 12 bases between the two ends. The CDR3 protein is CASSIPFLANIQYF. For the CDR3, the DNA is TGTGCCAGTAGTATACCATTCTTGGCCAACATTCAGTACTTC.

The chain carries TRBV28 and TRBJ2-1, with 7 bases fitting TRBD1. V lost 6 bases and J lost 0; bases outside the gene matches: 17. The germline CDR1 and CDR2 sequences are MDHEN and SYDVKM. This CDR3 contains 19 residues. CDR3 sequence: CASSPIILTTGSSYNEQFF. CDR3 DNA sequence: TGTGCCAGCAGCCCGATTATCCTCACGACAGGGAGCTCCTACAATGAGCAGTTCTTC.

This clonotype has a single count. CDR3 sequence: CAAGVGDRRNQPQHF. The CDR3 DNA reads as TGTGCCGCCGGAGTGGGGGATCGTCGCAATCAGCCCCAGCATTTT. The chain has TRBV2 and TRBJ1-5, with D perhaps matching TRBD1 (5 bases). Germline CDR1 reads SNHLY; CDR2 reads FYNNEI. V was clipped by 11 bases and J by 2 bases, with 19 bases between them. CDR3 size: 15 residues. Looking up the rest from reference TRBV2 and TRBJ1-5 gives the full variable domain: EPEVTQTPSHQVTQMGQEVILRCVPISNHLYFYWYRQILGQKVEFLVSFYNNEISEKSEIFDDQFSVERPDGSNFTLKIRSTKLEDSAMYFCAAGVGDRRNQPQHFGDGTRLSIL.

The sample holds many counts of this clonotype. The chain uses TRBV12-5 and TRBJ1-1, with D possibly matching TRBD1 (5 bases). Germline CDR1 reads LGHNT; CDR2 reads FRNRAP. CDR3 length: 14 amino acids. V dropped 2 bases and J dropped 4 bases, with 11 bases sitting between them. CDR3 sequence reads: CASGLTGRGTEAFF. The CDR3 nucleotides are TGTGCTAGTGGTTTGACAGGTCGGGGCACTGAAGCTTTCTTT.

The J gene is TRBJ2-7, the V gene TRBV6-1, with D possibly matching TRBD2 (7 bases). CDR1 is MNHNS, CDR2 SASEGT, per germline. The CDR3 totals 14 residues. V dropped 6 bases and J dropped 7 bases, with 19 bases sitting between them. The CDR3, as DNA: TGTGCCAGCAGAACAGGGACTACCCGCTTGGAGCAGTACTTC. This translates into CASRTGTTRLEQYF.

J is TRBJ2-5 and V is TRBV2; TRBD1 might be the D (6 bases). V was shortened by 8 bases and J by 4 bases, with 11 bases between the two germline ends. This CDR3 spans 12 amino acids. Germline CDR1 SNHLY, CDR2 FYNNEI. The CDR3 loop reads CASLGRGETQYF. DNA for the CDR3: TGTGCCAGCCTGGGCAGGGGAGAGACCCAGTACTTC.

The chain couples TRBV20-1 to TRBJ1-5, with D perhaps matching TRBD1 (6 bases). With 3 bases removed from V and 6 bases from J, the gap between germline ends came to 18 bases. The V gene's germline CDR1 is DFQATT and CDR2 SNEGSKA (reference sequence). The CDR3 loop spans 15 amino acids. CDR3 coding DNA: TGCAGTGCTAGGGCCGGTGGGGGGGCAAGTCAGCCCCAGCATTTT. Its translation is CSARAGGGASQPQHF.

A single count supports this clonotype. A much larger clone differs by one base, so this may be a read error. The V and J genes are TRBV7-8 and TRBJ1-1; D is undetermined. The ends were cut back, 6 bases at V and 4 bases at J, with 15 bases in the middle. CDR3 size: 14 residues. Per the germline V gene, CDR1 is SGHVS and CDR2 is FQNEAQ. The CDR3 nucleotides are TGTGCCAGCAGGGAGGAGGCCGGGAGCACTGAAGCTTTCTTT. Protein: CASREEAGSTEAFF.

As regards this clonotype: The germline gene is not matched at one end of the junction; a read error may be the cause. This chain connects TRBV12-3 or TRBV12-4 to TRBJ2-3; 7 nucleotides agree with TRBD2. CDR3 size: 15 residues. CDR3 amino acids: CASSKIAGVTDTRYF. The CDR3 DNA is TGTGCCAGCAGCAAAATAGCGGGCGTCACAGATACGCGGTATTTT.

The table lists this clonotype with a few counts. The V and J genes are TRBV11-2 and TRBJ2-3; D not certain. The CDR3 length is 14 residues. With 0 bases removed from V and 2 bases from J, the gap between germline ends came to 6 bases. CDR1 is SGHAT, CDR2 FQNNGV, per germline. The CDR3 here is CASSLEPFTDTQYF. The CDR3 coding sequence is TGTGCCAGCAGCTTAGAGCCCTTCACAGATACGCAGTATTTT.

The chain uses TRBV28 and TRBJ1-2; no reliable D call. The CDR3 consists of 12 residues. Trimming left V 6 bases short and J 3 bases short, with 8 bases between. Germline-derived CDR1 and CDR2 are MDHEN and SYDVKM. The CDR3 DNA follows: TGTGCCAGCAGAGAAAAAGACTATGGCTACACCTTC. Encoded protein: CASREKDYGYTF.

This clonotype was detected ten times or more. The chain recombines TRBV7-6 with TRBJ2-2, with 9 bases aligning to TRBD1. Germline CDR1 SGHVS, CDR2 FNYEAQ. CDR3 length equals 13 residues. Trimming cost V 11 bases and J 2 bases; bases outside gene matches: 3. DNA of the CDR3: TGTGCCGGACAGGGGATCAACACCGGGGAGCTGTTTTTT. It encodes CAGQGINTGELFF.

The chain combines TRBV7-2 with TRBJ2-7; TRBD2 aligns across 7 bases. Germline values: CDR1 SGHTA, CDR2 FQGNSA. CDR3 length: 17 residues. Losses at the gene ends were 5 bases for V and 2 bases for J; bases not matched to a gene: 15. In DNA form, the CDR3 reads TGTGCCAGCAGCGCTAAAGGTGCGGGAGTACGGGCCTACGAGCAGTACTTC. Its translation is CASSAKGAGVRAYEQYF.

The sample holds one count of this clonotype. The CDR3 loop is CASSLANFNSPLHF. DNA for the CDR3: TGTGCCAGCAGCTTGGCCAACTTTAATTCACCCCTCCACTTT. The V and J genes are TRBV5-4 and TRBJ1-6; D not resolved. The CDR3 length is 14 residues. In germline, CDR1 is SGHNT, CDR2 YYREEE (reference sequence). Between the trimmed V and J ends, which lost 0 bases and 6 bases, there was a span of 7 bases.

The chain couples TRBV6-2 or TRBV6-3 to TRBJ2-2, with D perhaps TRBD2 (6 bases). Germline loops: CDR1 MNHEY, CDR2 SVGEGT. The V gene lost 7 bases and the J gene lost 4 bases, with 16 bases spanning the gap. This CDR3 is 15 amino acids long. The CDR3 sequence is CASTARRRATGELFF. CDR3 in DNA: TGTGCCAGCACCGCGCGCCGGAGGGCCACCGGGGAGCTGTTTTTT.

This clonotype was counted only a few times. This chain links TRBV27 with TRBJ2-3; no definite D call. CDR1 and CDR2 (germline): MNHEY, SMNVEV (reference sequence). The CDR3 spans 14 residues. Deletions cut 0 bases from V and 2 bases from J, with 6 bases between. CDR3 amino acids: CASSLSIYTDTQYF. Here the CDR3 DNA reads TGTGCCAGCAGTTTATCGATCTACACAGATACGCAGTATTTT.